This T cell receptor (beta chain) was profiled in a study of blood T cell repertoires in COVID-19. Study-level background: Samples representing acute and convalescent COVID-19 were sourced from the United States, Italy and Spain. Sources were T cells, B-cell-depleted T cells, or PBMCs; the material itself was cDNA or gDNA.

The germline V gene has CDR1 DFQATT and CDR2 SNEGSKA (reference sequence). With 3 bases clipped from V and 5 bases from J, the junction kept 1 base outside the gene matches. The CDR3 consists of 12 residues. Ten or more counts support this clone. Methods used by the authors: Amplified reference gene primers provided the basis for estimating nucleated cell counts. The repertoire was sequenced with immunoSEQ multiplex PCR; TCRdb's copy has only in-frame clones and lacks some. That table is the source of V, J and clone size, and D and trimming were worked out from the DNA. The repertoire consists of 260,000 or so clones, with 88% occurring once and the leading ten covering roughly 9.1%.

The specimen sequenced was peripheral blood. The V gene is TRBV20-1, the J gene TRBJ1-5; 7 bases are shared with TRBD1. The TCR was taken from a young man with active or convalescent COVID-19. CDR3 loop: CSASTGDQPQHF. For the CDR3, the DNA is TGCAGTGCTAGTACAGGGGATCAGCCCCAGCATTTT.